This is a list of T cell receptor beta chains from one sample in a study of cytotoxic CD8 clonotypes in ibrutinib-treated CLL. Assay: immunoSEQ multiplex PCR; the TCRdb copy retains only in-frame clones and omits some. The sample consists of over 200,000 clones, approximately 79% of them appearing once. Here the sequenced sample was PBMCs, taken after 12 months of ibrutinib treatment. All receptors derive from a human donor with chronic lymphocytic leukemia. Both conserved end residues are trimmed from each CDR3.

J	V	CDR3
TRBJ2-6	TRBV19	AGGTFVSGANVLT
TRBJ1-2	TRBV19	ASTQNFYGYT
TRBJ1-6	TRBV19	ASSMEGYYNSPLH
TRBJ1-4	TRBV5-1	ASSQTGGEGEKLF
TRBJ2-1	TRBV7-6	ASSHLGGATTYNEQF
TRBJ2-5	TRBV6-5	ASSPGAQEGTQY
TRBJ2-7	TRBV27	ASSSSSYEQY
TRBJ2-4	TRBV25-1	ASSEDTRQY
TRBJ1-2	TRBV5-1	ASSRPDRGDGYT
TRBJ2-5	TRBV5-4	ASSWQGREETQY
TRBJ2-2	TRBV29-1	SVVGFGGELF
TRBJ2-7	TRBV5-6	ASSLQGWYEQY
TRBJ1-2	TRBV28	ASSLGRRYGYT
TRBJ2-7	TRBV10-2	ASTKSGYEQY
TRBJ2-1	TRBV14	ASSQVDGTYNEQF
TRBJ2-7	TRBV4-1	ASSQVGSSGYEQY
TRBJ2-7	TRBV27	ASSPPGQGYFGIGEQY